The clone carrying this TCR beta chain was counted many times. Its antigen is as yet unknown. This sample is part of a study of CD8 T cells in ankylosing spondylitis. Germline V gene data show CDR1 as LGHDT and CDR2 as YNNKEL (reference sequence). There are 17 residues in the CDR3. V was pared by 1 base and J by 1 base, with 15 bases between. It was by quantitative 5'-RACE with molecular barcodes that TCR beta libraries were made. TCRdb passed the 5' RACE reads through MiXCR, listing each CDR3 protein once. The table includes a few hundred thousand distinct CDR3 sequences, about 10% detected once. Study-level points and caveats: Matched ankylosing spondylitis synovial fluid reportedly showed significant enrichment of disease-linked clones. Ankylosing spondylitis blood appeared to be characterized by a TCR beta motif of several highly homologous variants.

The clonotype originates from a male donor with ankylosing spondylitis or in good health (not recorded which). Sequenced material: blood, either unsorted or a sorted T cell fraction (not recorded which). The chain joins TRBV3-1 to TRBJ2-3, with D unresolved. The CDR3 bases are TGTGCCAGCAGCCAAGCTTATCCAGCGCCTCGCACAGATACGCAGTATTTT. Its protein is CASSQAYPAPRTDTQYF.